This T cell receptor (beta chain) originates from a study of blood T cells in healthy people across ages. About the study: Template switching picked up about one barcoded beta molecule for each two T cells.

This clonotype has only a few counts. V was trimmed by 4 bases and J by 1 base, leaving 7 bases between them. Germline loops: CDR1 SQVTM, CDR2 ANQGSEA. The CDR3 extends over 12 amino acids. All donors came from Russia, were Caucasian and healthy, and spanned ages roughly 6 to 100. Sample-barcoded 5' priming and a J-beta primer mix drove a second PCR of roughly 7 to 11 cycles. A template-switch adaptor that had 12 random nucleotides put a tag on each cDNA molecule. Via MiXCR, TCRdb re-called the 5' RACE reads, giving one row per CDR3 protein. The sample has 250,000 to 300,000 distinct CDR3 sequences, around 29% seen once; the top ten hold roughly 30%.

This sequence was found in a woman in her 70s in good health. The sequenced sample consisted of blood. The chain links TRBV29-1 to TRBJ1-1; D is uncertain. For the CDR3, the DNA is TGCAGCGTTGTACCAGGGAACACTGAAGCTTTCTTT. It is translated as CSVVPGNTEAFF.